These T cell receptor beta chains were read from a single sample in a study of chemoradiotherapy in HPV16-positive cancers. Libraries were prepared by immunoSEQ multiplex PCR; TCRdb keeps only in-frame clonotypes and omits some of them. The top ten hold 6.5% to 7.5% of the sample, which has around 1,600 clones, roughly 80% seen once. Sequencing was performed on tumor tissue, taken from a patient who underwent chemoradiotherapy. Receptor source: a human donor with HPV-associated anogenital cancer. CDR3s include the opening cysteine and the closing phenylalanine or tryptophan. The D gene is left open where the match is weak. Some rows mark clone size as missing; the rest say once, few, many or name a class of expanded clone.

CDR3 protein: CASSLLGGASSYEQYF
CDR3 DNA: TGTGCCAGCAGCTTGCTGGGGGGGGCGAGCTCCTACGAGCAGTACTTC
clone size: -
V gene: TRBV7-9
J gene: TRBJ2-7
D gene: -

CDR3 protein: CASSLLRGPEAFF
CDR3 DNA: TGTGCCAGCAGCTTATTAAGGGGACCTGAAGCTTTCTTT
clone size: -
V gene: TRBV7-2
J gene: TRBJ1-1
D gene: -

CDR3 protein: CASSFDRAGETQYF
CDR3 DNA: TGCGCCAGCAGCTTCGACAGGGCGGGAGAGACCCAGTACTTC
clone size: -
V gene: TRBV5-1
J gene: TRBJ2-5
D gene: TRBD1

CDR3 protein: CASSQGEAGRQYF
CDR3 DNA: TGTGCCAGCAGCCAAGGGGAAGCGGGGAGGCAGTATTTT
clone size: -
V gene: TRBV14
J gene: TRBJ2-3
D gene: TRBD2

CDR3 protein: CASSMEGEVGQPQHF
CDR3 DNA: TGTGCCAGCAGTATGGAAGGTGAGGTAGGACAGCCCCAGCATTTT
clone size: -
V gene: TRBV14
J gene: TRBJ1-5
D gene: -

CDR3 protein: CASSEWADSVGNQPQHF
CDR3 DNA: TGTGCCAGCAGTGAATGGGCAGACAGTGTAGGGAATCAGCCCCAGCATTTT
clone size: few
V gene: TRBV2
J gene: TRBJ1-5
D gene: -

CDR3 protein: CASTLYSTNEKLFF
CDR3 DNA: TGTGCCAGCACCCTGTACTCGACAAATGAAAAACTGTTTTTT
clone size: once
V gene: TRBV5-6
J gene: TRBJ1-4
D gene: -

CDR3 protein: CASSGGLAGDDEQFF
CDR3 DNA: TGCGCCAGCAGCGGGGGACTAGCGGGAGATGATGAGCAGTTCTTC
clone size: few
V gene: TRBV5-1
J gene: TRBJ2-1
D gene: TRBD2

CDR3 protein: CAWSVRPDSGNTIYF
CDR3 DNA: TGTGCCTGGAGTGTACGACCCGACTCTGGAAACACCATATATTTT
clone size: -
V gene: TRBV30
J gene: TRBJ1-3
D gene: -

CDR3 protein: CASSLGPGLYTGELFF
CDR3 DNA: TGTGCCAGCAGCTTAGGGCCGGGACTATACACCGGGGAGCTGTTTTTT
clone size: -
V gene: TRBV11-2
J gene: TRBJ2-2
D gene: TRBD2

CDR3 protein: CASRGGPANEKLFF
CDR3 DNA: TGTGCCAGTAGAGGGGGTCCTGCTAATGAAAAACTGTTTTTT
clone size: -
V gene: TRBV19
J gene: TRBJ1-4
D gene: -

CDR3 protein: CASSSGLAGGTDTQYF
CDR3 DNA: TGTGCCAGCAGCTCGGGACTAGCGGGGGGCACAGATACGCAGTATTTT
clone size: -
V gene: TRBV7-7
J gene: TRBJ2-3
D gene: TRBD2

CDR3 protein: CASRGGHTYEQYF
CDR3 DNA: TGTGCCAGCAGGGGTGGACATACCTACGAGCAGTACTTC
clone size: few
V gene: TRBV2
J gene: TRBJ2-7
D gene: -

CDR3 protein: CASSSTSAGAGANVLTF
CDR3 DNA: TGTGCCAGCAGCTCAACATCGGCAGGTGCTGGGGCCAACGTCCTGACTTTC
clone size: -
V gene: TRBV11-3
J gene: TRBJ2-6
D gene: -

CDR3 protein: CASRPRQGGQPQHF
CDR3 DNA: TGTGCCAGCAGGCCCCGACAGGGCGGTCAGCCCCAGCATTTT
clone size: -
V gene: TRBV2
J gene: TRBJ1-5
D gene: TRBD1

CDR3 protein: CASATVGSTDTQYF
CDR3 DNA: TGTGCTAGTGCCACGGTAGGGAGCACAGATACGCAGTATTTT
clone size: -
V gene: TRBV12-5
J gene: TRBJ2-3
D gene: -

CDR3 protein: CASSLLGVVTEAFF
CDR3 DNA: TGTGCCAGCAGCTTACTGGGGGTGGTCACTGAAGCTTTCTTT
clone size: few
V gene: TRBV7-9
J gene: TRBJ1-1
D gene: -

CDR3 protein: CASSPLQALKEFF
CDR3 DNA: TGTGCCAGCAGCCCCCTTCAGGCTCTCAAAGAGTTCTTC
clone size: -
V gene: TRBV7-9
J gene: TRBJ2-1
D gene: -

CDR3 protein: CASEDRGYTEAFF
CDR3 DNA: TGTGCCAGTGAGGACAGGGGATACACTGAAGCTTTCTTT
clone size: -
V gene: TRBV6-1
J gene: TRBJ1-1
D gene: TRBD1

CDR3 protein: CASSVAGTSGNEQFF
CDR3 DNA: TGTGCCAGCAGCGTAGCCGGGACTAGCGGCAATGAGCAGTTCTTC
clone size: -
V gene: TRBV9
J gene: TRBJ2-1
D gene: TRBD2

CDR3 protein: CASSTSRDRGVETQYF
CDR3 DNA: TGTGCCAGCAGCACCTCCCGGGACAGGGGGGTAGAGACCCAGTACTTC
clone size: -
V gene: TRBV7-9
J gene: TRBJ2-5
D gene: TRBD1

CDR3 protein: CAAGGPNQNSPLHF
CDR3 DNA: TGTGCCGCGGGCGGCCCAAATCAAAATTCACCCCTCCACTTT
clone size: -
V gene: TRBV19
J gene: TRBJ1-6
D gene: -

CDR3 protein: CASSLDQETQYF
CDR3 DNA: TGTGCCAGCAGTTTGGACCAAGAGACCCAGTACTTC
clone size: -
V gene: TRBV6-5
J gene: TRBJ2-5
D gene: -

CDR3 protein: CASSLAGGAQETQYF
CDR3 DNA: TGTGCCAGCAGCTTGGCGGGCGGGGCGCAAGAGACCCAGTACTTC
clone size: -
V gene: TRBV5-4
J gene: TRBJ2-5
D gene: -

CDR3 protein: CASTAGQGTEAFF
CDR3 DNA: TGTGCCAGCACCGCGGGACAGGGAACTGAAGCTTTCTTT
clone size: -
V gene: TRBV7-3
J gene: TRBJ1-1
D gene: TRBD1

CDR3 protein: CASSTDTYGYTF
CDR3 DNA: TGCGCCAGCAGCACAGACACCTATGGCTACACCTTC
clone size: few
V gene: TRBV5-1
J gene: TRBJ1-2
D gene: -

CDR3 protein: CASSPVWTGGIQETQYF
CDR3 DNA: TGCGCCAGCAGCCCGGTTTGGACAGGGGGGATCCAAGAGACCCAGTACTTC
clone size: -
V gene: TRBV5-1
J gene: TRBJ2-5
D gene: TRBD1

CDR3 protein: CASSLGGGQDYGYTF
CDR3 DNA: TGTGCCAGCAGCTTAGGGGGTGGCCAGGACTATGGCTACACCTTC
clone size: -
V gene: TRBV7-2
J gene: TRBJ1-2
D gene: -

CDR3 protein: CASSYSEGRQPQHF
CDR3 DNA: TGTGCCAGCAGTTACTCGGAGGGACGCCAGCCCCAGCATTTT
clone size: -
V gene: TRBV6-6
J gene: TRBJ1-5
D gene: -

CDR3 protein: CASGQGWTEQFF
CDR3 DNA: TGTGCCAGCGGACAGGGTTGGACTGAGCAGTTCTTC
clone size: few
V gene: TRBV2
J gene: TRBJ2-1
D gene: TRBD1

CDR3 protein: CAIRAGGQETQYF
CDR3 DNA: TGTGCCATCAGAGCCGGGGGCCAAGAGACCCAGTACTTC
clone size: -
V gene: TRBV10-3
J gene: TRBJ2-5
D gene: -

CDR3 protein: CASSFPAGGLDTQYF
CDR3 DNA: TGTGCCAGCAGCTTTCCAGCGGGAGGGCTAGATACGCAGTATTTT
clone size: -
V gene: TRBV7-2
J gene: TRBJ2-3
D gene: TRBD2

CDR3 protein: CASSSTGDNSPLHF
CDR3 DNA: TGTGCCAGCAGCTCGACCGGAGATAATTCACCCCTCCACTTT
clone size: few
V gene: TRBV11-1
J gene: TRBJ1-6
D gene: -

CDR3 protein: CASSPTGGLRTGNTIYF
CDR3 DNA: TGTGCCAGCAGCCCGACAGGGGGCTTACGAACTGGAAACACCATATATTTT
clone size: -
V gene: TRBV7-2
J gene: TRBJ1-3
D gene: TRBD1

CDR3 protein: CASTSDRPSYNEQFF
CDR3 DNA: TGTGCCAGCACCTCAGACAGACCCTCCTACAATGAGCAGTTCTTC
clone size: -
V gene: TRBV28
J gene: TRBJ2-1
D gene: -

CDR3 protein: CASRTGGNTEAFF
CDR3 DNA: TGCGCCAGCAGGACAGGGGGGAACACTGAAGCTTTCTTT
clone size: -
V gene: TRBV10-2
J gene: TRBJ1-1
D gene: TRBD1

CDR3 protein: CASSQDTLAGVWPSTDTQYF
CDR3 DNA: TGTGCCAGCAGCCAAGACACACTAGCGGGAGTTTGGCCTAGCACAGATACGCAGTATTTT
clone size: -
V gene: TRBV4-2
J gene: TRBJ2-3
D gene: TRBD2

CDR3 protein: CSVGLLLAGSYNEQFF
CDR3 DNA: TGCAGCGTTGGACTCCTCCTAGCGGGGAGCTACAATGAGCAGTTCTTC
clone size: -
V gene: TRBV29-1
J gene: TRBJ2-1
D gene: TRBD2

CDR3 protein: CASSFLQGISSYEQYF
CDR3 DNA: TGCGCCAGCAGCTTCCTACAGGGGATTAGCTCCTACGAGCAGTACTTC
clone size: few
V gene: TRBV5-1
J gene: TRBJ2-7
D gene: TRBD1

CDR3 protein: CASSLHLGDSNTGELFF
CDR3 DNA: TGTGCCAGCAGCCTCCATTTGGGGGACTCGAACACCGGGGAGCTGTTTTTT
clone size: -
V gene: TRBV4-2
J gene: TRBJ2-2
D gene: -

CDR3 protein: CASSHRLNTEGSEAFF
CDR3 DNA: TGTGCCAGCAGCCACCGGTTAAACACGGAGGGCTCTGAAGCTTTCTTT
clone size: once
V gene: TRBV14
J gene: TRBJ1-1
D gene: -

CDR3 protein: CASRRATHYGYTF
CDR3 DNA: TGTGCCAGCAGGCGGGCAACCCACTATGGCTACACCTTC
clone size: few
V gene: TRBV6-5
J gene: TRBJ1-2
D gene: -

CDR3 protein: CASSLAGAGYGYTF
CDR3 DNA: TGTGCCAGCAGCTTAGCGGGGGCGGGCTATGGCTACACCTTC
clone size: -
V gene: TRBV7-9
J gene: TRBJ1-2
D gene: -

CDR3 protein: CASSWEIGVFTEAFF
CDR3 DNA: TGTGCCAGCAGCTGGGAAATTGGGGTGTTCACTGAAGCTTTCTTT
clone size: -
V gene: TRBV5-5
J gene: TRBJ1-1
D gene: -

CDR3 protein: CASSKQEGYGYTF
CDR3 DNA: TGTGCCAGCAGTAAGCAAGAAGGCTATGGCTACACCTTC
clone size: -
V gene: TRBV6-5
J gene: TRBJ1-2
D gene: -

CDR3 protein: CAIRGASGQEYTGELFF
CDR3 DNA: TGTGCCATCAGGGGGGCGTCGGGACAGGAATACACCGGGGAGCTGTTTTTT
clone size: -
V gene: TRBV10-3
J gene: TRBJ2-2
D gene: TRBD1

CDR3 protein: CASSSTLVSSYNEQFF
CDR3 DNA: TGTGCCAGCAGCTCAACTCTAGTGAGCTCCTACAATGAGCAGTTCTTC
clone size: few
V gene: TRBV6-6
J gene: TRBJ2-1
D gene: -

CDR3 protein: CASSPPGTEAFF
CDR3 DNA: TGTGCCAGCAGCCCCCCGGGGACTGAAGCTTTCTTT
clone size: once
V gene: TRBV7-9
J gene: TRBJ1-1
D gene: -

CDR3 protein: CASSSFIAGPYF
CDR3 DNA: TGTGCCAGCAGTTCATTCATAGCGGGGCCGTACTTC
clone size: -
V gene: TRBV5-6
J gene: TRBJ2-5
D gene: TRBD2

CDR3 protein: CASSAELYNEQFF
CDR3 DNA: TGTGCCAGCAGCGCGGAACTCTACAATGAGCAGTTCTTC
clone size: -
V gene: TRBV9
J gene: TRBJ2-1
D gene: -

CDR3 protein: CASSTLVSGFVRTEAFF
CDR3 DNA: TGTGCCAGCAGCACTTTAGTCTCAGGGTTCGTGCGCACTGAAGCTTTCTTT
clone size: -
V gene: TRBV13
J gene: TRBJ1-1
D gene: -

CDR3 protein: CASFRGNTGELFF
CDR3 DNA: TGTGCCTCATTTCGGGGTAACACCGGGGAGCTGTTTTTT
clone size: -
V gene: TRBV5-6
J gene: TRBJ2-2
D gene: -